The 18 T cell receptor beta chains listed next were all sequenced from one sample in a study of blood T cell repertoires in COVID-19. Using immunoSEQ multiplex PCR, the repertoire was profiled, and TCRdb retains in-frame clones only, with some absent. The sample carries 140,000 to 150,000 clones, around nine tenths recorded once. The sample was peripheral blood. Every receptor here comes from a human donor in a cohort sampled during active COVID-19.

V and J are TRBV5-5 and TRBJ1-6; D is perhaps TRBD1 (5 bases). Germline V gene data show CDR1 as SGHKS and CDR2 as YYEKEE (reference sequence). The CDR3 consists of 14 residues. Trimming took off 2 bases at V and 5 bases at J, with 8 bases between the two ends. CDR3 loop: CASSFIGDNSPLHF. The CDR3 nucleotides are TGTGCCAGCAGCTTTATAGGGGATAATTCACCCCTCCACTTT. The full variable domain, rest sourced from reference TRBV5-5 and TRBJ1-6, is DAGVTQSPTHLIKTRGQQVTLRCSPISGHKSVSWYQQVLGQGPQFIFQYYEKEERGRGNFPDRFSARQFPNYSSELNVNALLLGDSALYLCASSFIGDNSPLHFGNGTRLTVT.

V and J are TRBV18 and TRBJ2-1; 10 nucleotides agree with TRBD2. V shed 4 bases, J shed 5 bases, and the junction held 8 bases outside the gene matches. Germline V gene sequence: CDR1 KGHSH, CDR2 LQKENI. This CDR3 spans 16 amino acids. The CDR3 is CASSHPGLAKNNEQFF. The DNA of the CDR3 is TGTGCCAGCTCACATCCGGGACTAGCGAAAAACAATGAGCAGTTCTTC.

The chain recombines TRBV11-2 with TRBJ2-6; D gene unclear. V shed 5 bases and J shed 8 bases, with 7 bases lying between them. CDR3 length: 12 amino acids. Germline loops: CDR1 SGHAT, CDR2 FQNNGV. CDR3 loop: CASSPLPNVLTF. As DNA, the CDR3 is TGTGCCAGCAGCCCCCTACCCAACGTCCTGACTTTC.

The rearrangement links TRBV4-3 to TRBJ2-1; 9 nucleotides agree with TRBD2. The germline V gene encodes CDR1 LGHNA and CDR2 YSLEER. This CDR3 contains 14 residues. V dropped 0 bases and J dropped 13; count of bases not matched to a gene: 7. The CDR3 DNA sequence: TGCGCCAGCAGCCAAGATGGGGCGGGAGGGCCCCAGTTCTTC. This codes for CASSQDGAGGPQFF.

The V call is TRBV7-3, the J call TRBJ2-1; a weak D match, TRBD1 (5 bases). The CDR3 contains 15 residues. Trimming took off 5 bases at V and 8 bases at J, with 19 bases between the two ends. In germline, CDR1 is SGHTA, CDR2 FQGTGA. The CDR3 nucleotides are TGTGCCAGCAGCCCCGGGCCCCGAAGGGGCCATGAGCAGTTCTTC. It is translated as CASSPGPRRGHEQFF.

The rearrangement uses TRBV9 and TRBJ2-3, with TRBD1 matching over 9 bases. In germline, CDR1 is SGDLS, CDR2 YYNGEE. The V segment lost 0 bases and the J segment 2 bases; nucleotides outside the gene matches: 10. This CDR3 contains 18 residues. The CDR3 bases are TGTGCCAGCAGCGTAGAACTCATGGACAGGGGCCACACAGATACGCAGTATTTT. Translation gives CASSVELMDRGHTDTQYF.

This rearrangement joins TRBV6-5 to TRBJ1-6, with D perhaps matching TRBD1 (6 bases). Germline V gives CDR1 MNHEY, CDR2 SVGAGI. V shed 6 bases and J shed 8 bases, with 11 bases lying between them. This CDR3 has 13 amino acids. CDR3 nucleotide sequence: TGTGCCAGCAGAAGACAGGCCTATTCACCCCTCCACTTT. Its translation: CASRRQAYSPLHF.

The chain has TRBV19 and TRBJ1-2; D may be TRBD1 (6 bases). The V end was cut by 5 bases, the J end by 11 bases, with 21 bases between. Germline assignment: CDR1 LNHDA and CDR2 SQIVND (reference sequence). This CDR3 comprises 14 residues. Written as DNA, the CDR3 is TGTGCCAGTAGTTCGGGGGGGCGAGCTATTTCGTACACCTTC. Protein sequence: CASSSGGRAISYTF.

The table lists this clone with a few counts. This rearrangement joins TRBV18 to TRBJ1-5; D call uncertain. There are 15 residues in the CDR3. V dropped 2 bases and J dropped 2 bases, with 10 bases sitting between them. Germline lookup yields CDR1 KGHSH and CDR2 LQKENI. CDR3 DNA sequence: TGTGCCAGCTCACCATTCGGGGAGGGCAATCAGCCCCAGCATTTT. This sequence encodes CASSPFGEGNQPQHF.

The rearrangement uses TRBV3-1 (or the pseudogene TRBV3-2) and TRBJ2-1; a weak D match, TRBD2 (6 bases). V was shortened by 8 bases and J by 7 bases, with 21 bases between the two germline ends. Germline lookup yields CDR1 LGHDT and CDR2 YNNKEL (reference sequence). The CDR3 runs 15 residues. CDR3 DNA: TGTGCCAGCGAGGCCGCTGGTCGGGGGAAGAATGAGCAGTTCTTC. It encodes CASEAAGRGKNEQFF.

This clone was detected only a few times. The chain is built from TRBV4-1 and TRBJ1-2, with 7 bases aligning to TRBD1. The germline CDR1 and CDR2 sequences are MGHRA and YSYEKL. The V segment lost 5 bases and the J segment 9 bases; nucleotides outside the gene matches: 18. The CDR3 extends over 16 amino acids. The CDR3 DNA reads as TGCGCCAGCAGCTCGACCGGGACAGCTATTCCCAATAGCTACACCTTC. Encoded protein: CASSSTGTAIPNSYTF.

V is TRBV7-2 and J is TRBJ2-1; 9 bases align to TRBD2. This CDR3 is 16 amino acids long. Germline-derived CDR1 and CDR2 are SGHTA and FQGNSA. The V and J ends lost 1 base and 1 base, in that order; junction bases with no gene match: 2. The CDR3 protein is CASSLESGGSYNEQFF. The CDR3 region has the DNA TGTGCCAGCAGCTTAGAAAGCGGGGGGTCCTACAATGAGCAGTTCTTC.

This clone appeared a few times. The chain combines TRBV7-9 with TRBJ1-3; a possible D gene is TRBD1 (5 bases). V was cut by 1 base and J by 4 bases, with 11 bases left in between. The CDR3 has 15 amino acids. Germline CDR1 SEHNR, CDR2 FQNEAQ (reference sequence). In DNA form, the CDR3 reads TGTGCCAGCAGCTTAGGCCAGGGTGAAGGAAACACCATATATTTT. Residues: CASSLGQGEGNTIYF.

This clone was seen once. This sequence joins TRBV5-5 and TRBJ2-7; the D gene is possibly TRBD1 (6 bases). In germline, CDR1 is SGHKS, CDR2 YYEKEE (reference sequence). Deletions cut 5 bases from V and 3 bases from J, with 18 bases between. CDR3 length: 15 amino acids. The CDR3 loop reads CASRWGQGPLYEQYF. CDR3 nucleotides: TGTGCCAGCAGATGGGGTCAGGGGCCCCTCTACGAGCAGTACTTC.

J is TRBJ2-7 and V is TRBV6-2 or TRBV6-3; TRBD2 is a possible D gene (5 bases). The CDR3 extends over 15 amino acids. CDR1 and CDR2 (germline): MNHEY, SVGEGT. The ends were cut back, 4 bases at V and 2 bases at J, with 15 bases in the middle. Here the CDR3 DNA reads TGTGCCAGCAGTTTCGGGAACAGCTTGACCTACGAGCAGTACTTC. It specifies CASSFGNSLTYEQYF.

The chain joins TRBV13 to TRBJ2-7; 11 nucleotides match TRBD2. CDR1 and CDR2 (germline): PRHDT, FYEKMQ (reference sequence). Losses at the gene ends were 0 bases for V and 3 bases for J; bases not matched to a gene: 4. The CDR3 has 16 amino acids. CDR3 loop: CASSLGVAGGIYEQYF. In DNA, the CDR3 is TGTGCCAGCAGCTTAGGGGTAGCGGGGGGGATCTACGAGCAGTACTTC.

The CDR3 loop reads CASSYSRTSRGTEAFF. Here the CDR3 DNA reads TGTGCCAGCAGTTACTCGAGGACCTCACGGGGGACTGAAGCTTTCTTT. This chain uses TRBV6-5 with TRBJ1-1; D is possibly TRBD1 (5 bases). Germline CDR1 and CDR2: MNHEY and SVGAGI. Trimming took off 0 bases at V and 5 bases at J, with 16 bases between the two ends. The CDR3 sequence is 16 residues long.

The rearrangement uses TRBV10-1 and TRBJ2-1; weak D call: TRBD2 (7 bases). Germline CDR1 is WNHNN and CDR2 is SYGVQD (reference sequence). The CDR3 spans 15 residues. V lost 2 bases to trimming and J lost 8 bases, with 16 bases between them. The CDR3 region has the DNA TGCGCCAGCAGTGAGAGTTGGGGGGGGCAGGATGAGCAGTTCTTC. It is translated as CASSESWGGQDEQFF.